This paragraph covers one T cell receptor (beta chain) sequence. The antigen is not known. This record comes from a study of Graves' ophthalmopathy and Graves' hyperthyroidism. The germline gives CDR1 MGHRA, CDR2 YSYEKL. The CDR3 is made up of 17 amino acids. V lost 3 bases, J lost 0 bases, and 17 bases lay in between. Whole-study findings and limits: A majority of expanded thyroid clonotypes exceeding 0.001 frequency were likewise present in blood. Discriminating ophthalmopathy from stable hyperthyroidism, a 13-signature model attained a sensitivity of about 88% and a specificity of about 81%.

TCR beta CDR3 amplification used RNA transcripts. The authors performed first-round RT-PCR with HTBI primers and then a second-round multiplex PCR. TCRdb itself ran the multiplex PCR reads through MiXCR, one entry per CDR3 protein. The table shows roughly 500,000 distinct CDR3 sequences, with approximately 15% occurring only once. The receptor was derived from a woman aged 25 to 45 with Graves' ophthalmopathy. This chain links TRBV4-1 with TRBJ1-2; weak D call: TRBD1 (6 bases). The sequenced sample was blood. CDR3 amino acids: CASSQLRGLGANYGYTF. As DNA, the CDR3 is TGCGCCAGCAGCCAGCTCCGGGGGCTGGGTGCTAACTATGGCTACACCTTC.